This TCR beta chain was captured in a study of cytomegalovirus exposure and HLA in healthy donors. The primer mix had 60 Vbeta and 13 Jbeta primers. Here immunoSEQ multiplex PCR was the method, and the copy in TCRdb shows in-frame clones only, minus some. The sample includes about 180,000 clones, roughly 80% of them seen just once. In regard to this clone: Its specificity is unknown.

Findings of the study overall: After further analysis at a later stage, 15,000 to 20,000 TCR beta sequences were associated with HLA alleles at 0.05 false discovery rate. V- and J-gene trimming in TCR beta was tied to a missense DCLRE1C variant by an analysis performed later. The authors excluded some V segments, including TRBV6-2 and TRBV6-3, as indistinguishable. Earlier analysis found most TCR beta V segments productive about 87% or about 30% of the time.

The CDR3 consists of 15 residues. The germline gives CDR1 MGHRA, CDR2 YSYEKL. V was cut by 8 bases and J by 5 bases, with 21 bases left in between. V is TRBV4-1 and J is TRBJ1-1, with a possible D match to TRBD1 (5 bases). The sample taken for sequencing was PBMCs. The clonotype originates from a girl aged 5-17 years in good health and CMV-seropositive. The CDR3 bases are TGCGCCAGCGTCCCCCCGGGGGTGGAGGGGACTGAAGCTTTCTTT. It specifies CASVPPGVEGTEAFF.